These 27 T cell receptor beta chains share one sample of origin, sequenced in a study of blood T cell repertoires in COVID-19. Data came from immunoSEQ multiplex PCR; TCRdb stores just in-frame clones and leaves some out. The sample has 250,000 to 300,000 clones; roughly 85% are singletons. The sample was peripheral blood. Receptor source: a man aged 50 to 59 with active or convalescent COVID-19.

The V gene is TRBV10-3, the J gene TRBJ2-3; 7 bases map to TRBD1. The V and J ends lost 3 bases and 2 bases, in that order; junction bases with no gene match: 2. The CDR3 loop spans 14 amino acids. Germline V gene data show CDR1 as ENHRY and CDR2 as SYGVKD. CDR3 loop: CAISDGTDTDTQYF. The CDR3 bases are TGTGCCATCAGTGATGGGACAGACACAGATACGCAGTATTTT.

The V and J genes are TRBV19 and TRBJ2-3; 9 nucleotides line up with TRBD2. The CDR3 spans 16 residues. The ends lost 6 bases at V and 5 bases at J; junction bases unmatched: 12. Germline V gene data show CDR1 as LNHDA and CDR2 as SQIVND (reference sequence). The CDR3 loop is CASSPVAGARGDTQYF. CDR3 nucleotides: TGTGCCAGTAGCCCGGTAGCGGGAGCAAGGGGAGATACGCAGTATTTT.

The genes are TRBV13 and TRBJ2-1; 8 bases agree with TRBD2. Germline CDR1 is PRHDT and CDR2 is FYEKMQ (reference sequence). The CDR3 consists of 17 residues. Unmatched junction bases numbered 11, after V lost 7 bases and J lost 0 bases. In DNA form, the CDR3 reads TGTGCCAGCAAGACTAGCGCGCCGGACAGCTCCTACAATGAGCAGTTCTTC. This gives the protein CASKTSAPDSSYNEQFF.

The CDR3 nucleotides read TGTGCCAGTAGTAGGGCGAACTCTGGGGCCAACGTCCTGACTTTC. It specifies CASSRANSGANVLTF. The chain combines TRBV19 with TRBJ2-6; D is undetermined. Trimming pared 4 bases from V and 0 bases from J, leaving 7 bases between. The CDR3 consists of 15 residues. CDR1 is LNHDA and CDR2 is SQIVND in the germline V gene (reference sequence).

The V call is TRBV10-3, the J call TRBJ2-2, with 10 bases aligning to TRBD2. CDR1 and CDR2 (germline): ENHRY, SYGVKD. The ends lost 8 bases at V and 0 bases at J; junction bases unmatched: 3. The CDR3 is 15 amino acids. The CDR3 protein is CAISGLAANTGELFF. The CDR3 DNA follows: TGTGCCATCTCTGGACTAGCGGCGAACACCGGGGAGCTGTTTTTT.

This clone has just one count. This chain links TRBV10-2 with TRBJ1-5, with 7 bases matching TRBD1. The CDR3 length is 13 residues. The germline V gene has CDR1 WSHSY and CDR2 SAAADI. With 3 bases clipped from V and 4 bases from J, the junction kept 0 bases outside the gene matches. The CDR3 region is CASSDRGNQPQHF. CDR3 DNA: TGCGCCAGCAGTGACAGGGGGAATCAGCCCCAGCATTTT.

V and J are TRBV18 and TRBJ2-6; weak D call: TRBD1 (6 bases). Between the trimmed V and J ends, which lost 6 bases and 4 bases, there was a span of 13 bases. The CDR3 has 15 amino acids. Germline loops: CDR1 KGHSH, CDR2 LQKENI. In nucleotides, the CDR3 is TGTGCCAGCTCGCCGACAGGTGACGGGGCCAACGTCCTGACTTTC. Amino acids: CASSPTGDGANVLTF.

The gene calls are TRBV6-2 or TRBV6-3 and TRBJ1-1, with unresolved D. Trimming pared 1 base from V and 1 base from J, leaving 16 bases between. Germline V gene data show CDR1 as MNHEY and CDR2 as SVGEGT. The CDR3 has 17 residues. The CDR3 coding sequence is TGTGCCAGCAGTTACTGGACGGCCGGGAGGTCGAACACTGAAGCTTTCTTT. This encodes CASSYWTAGRSNTEAFF.

V is TRBV9 and J is TRBJ2-7; D possibly corresponds to TRBD2 (6 bases). V was pared by 1 base and J by 6 bases, with 14 bases between. This CDR3 comprises 14 residues. Germline V CDR1 and CDR2: SGDLS, YYNGEE. The CDR3 loop reads CASSVSPGGGEQYF. The CDR3 DNA reads TGTGCCAGCAGCGTAAGTCCCGGGGGAGGCGAGCAGTACTTC.

This chain uses TRBV28 with TRBJ2-2, with 12 bases that match TRBD2. Germline CDR1 MDHEN, CDR2 SYDVKM. The CDR3 consists of 16 residues. V gave up 6 bases and J gave up 2 bases; unmatched junction bases: 4. CDR3 sequence reads: CASRGGLAGNTGELFF. CDR3 nucleotide sequence: TGTGCCAGCAGGGGGGGACTAGCGGGTAACACCGGGGAGCTGTTTTTT.

This chain uses TRBV4-2 with TRBJ1-1; D is uncertain. The CDR3 has 15 residues. Germline V gene lookup returns CDR1 LGHNA and CDR2 YNFKEQ. The V and J ends lost 1 base and 1 base respectively, with 10 bases between them. As DNA, the CDR3 is TGTGCCAGCAGCCAAGTACTTGTTGGGAACACTGAAGCTTTCTTT. This codes for CASSQVLVGNTEAFF.

The V gene is TRBV6-5, the J gene TRBJ1-1, with D unclear. The germline gives CDR1 MNHEY, CDR2 SVGAGI. The CDR3 spans 13 residues. Trimming took 6 bases from V and 5 from J, leaving 13 bases between them. The chain's CDR3 is CASRRGRRTEAFF. CDR3 DNA sequence: TGTGCCAGCAGGAGAGGGAGAAGGACTGAAGCTTTCTTT.

CDR3 in amino acids: CASRTSGRLSGEQYF. CDR3 bases: TGTGCCAGCCGAACTAGCGGGAGGCTTTCGGGAGAGCAGTACTTC. The rearrangement links TRBV13 to TRBJ2-7; 12 bases match TRBD2. This CDR3 is built from 15 residues. The germline gives CDR1 PRHDT, CDR2 FYEKMQ (reference sequence). Trimming removed 8 bases from V and 7 bases from J; junction bases left unmatched: 12.

This chain uses TRBV4-1 with TRBJ2-7, with 9 bases aligning to TRBD1. Germline trimming cut 1 base from V and 3 bases from J; bases unmatched to any gene: 4. Germline V gene lookup returns CDR1 MGHRA and CDR2 YSYEKL. This CDR3 is built from 15 residues. CDR3 sequence (DNA): TGCGCCAGCAGCCAAGGAATGGGACAGGGCTACGAGCAGTACTTC. It specifies CASSQGMGQGYEQYF.

V and J are TRBV5-6 and TRBJ2-1, with D possibly TRBD2 on 6 matching bases. Germline values: CDR1 SGHDT, CDR2 YYEEEE. The V gene lost 2 bases and the J gene lost 6 bases, with 18 bases spanning the gap. This CDR3 is 16 amino acids long. The CDR3 loop reads CASSFSGFSGFNEQFF. DNA for the CDR3: TGTGCCAGCAGCTTTTCGGGGTTTAGCGGCTTCAATGAGCAGTTCTTC.

The V call is TRBV12-5, the J call TRBJ2-1; 9 bases fit TRBD2. CDR1 is LGHNT and CDR2 is FRNRAP in the germline V gene. The trim removed 1 base at V and 8 bases at J, leaving 9 bases unmatched. CDR3 size: 16 residues. CDR3 coding DNA: TGTGCTAGTGGTTTGGAAGCGCCGGGACTAGCTGATGAGCAGTTCTTC. Translation: CASGLEAPGLADEQFF.

V usage is TRBV18 and J usage is TRBJ1-4; D not resolved. The V end was cut by 4 bases, the J end by 5 bases, with 11 bases between. Germline CDR1 KGHSH, CDR2 LQKENI. The CDR3 covers 14 residues. The chain's CDR3 is CASSRSSGNEKLFF. The CDR3 bases are TGTGCCAGCTCACGATCCTCCGGGAATGAAAAACTGTTTTTT. Based on the CDR3 plus reference TRBV18 and TRBJ1-4, the full variable domain is NAGVMQNPRHLVRRRGQEARLRCSPMKGHSHVYWYRQLPEEGLKFMVYLQKENIIDESGMPKERFSAEFPKEGPSILRIQQVVRGDSAAYFCASSRSSGNEKLFFGSGTQLSVL.

The V gene is TRBV19, the J gene TRBJ1-1, with D maybe TRBD1 (5 bases). Trimming pared 1 base from V and 0 bases from J, leaving 12 bases between. The germline CDR1 and CDR2 sequences are LNHDA and SQIVND (reference sequence). This CDR3 is built from 16 residues. The CDR3 loop is CASSIGLGGMNTEAFF. The CDR3 DNA follows: TGTGCCAGTAGTATAGGATTGGGGGGTATGAACACTGAAGCTTTCTTT.

This clone was observed a single time. The chain recombines TRBV13 with TRBJ2-7; 7 nucleotides align to TRBD1. Germline loops: CDR1 PRHDT, CDR2 FYEKMQ (reference sequence). The ends lost 5 bases at V and 5 bases at J; junction bases unmatched: 6. The CDR3 runs 13 residues. Here the CDR3 reads CASSNRGWDEQYF. CDR3 coding DNA: TGTGCCAGCAGCAACAGGGGTTGGGACGAGCAGTACTTC.

The V and J genes are TRBV29-1 and TRBJ1-1; TRBD1 agrees at 8 bases. V lost 6 bases and J lost 5; bases outside the gene matches: 8. Germline CDR1 SQVTM, CDR2 ANQGSEA. The CDR3 runs 13 residues. The CDR3 nucleotides read TGCAGCGTAACAGGGGGAGGGCGGACTGAAGCTTTCTTT. Translated, it gives CSVTGGGRTEAFF.

The CDR3 reads CASSLGLAGSYEQYF. DNA for the CDR3: TGTGCCAGTAGTCTAGGACTAGCGGGTTCCTACGAGCAGTACTTC. This chain links TRBV19 with TRBJ2-7; TRBD2 matches at 11 bases. This CDR3 spans 15 amino acids. V shed 5 bases and J 1 base; nucleotides not matched to a gene: 4. CDR1 and CDR2 from the germline V gene are LNHDA and SQIVND (reference sequence).

The J gene is TRBJ2-5, the V gene TRBV5-1; 7 positions agree with TRBD1. Germline V CDR1 and CDR2: SGHRS, YFSETQ. The CDR3 has 16 amino acids. With 5 bases clipped from V and 2 bases from J, the junction kept 12 bases outside the gene matches. The CDR3 coding sequence is TGCGCCAGCAGATCCCTTAGGGGGCTCGGTCAAGAGACCCAGTACTTC. Protein: CASRSLRGLGQETQYF.

V usage is TRBV5-1 and J usage is TRBJ2-1; 11 bases match TRBD2. This CDR3 region has 17 residues. CDR1 is SGHRS and CDR2 is YFSETQ in the germline V gene. J gave up 1 base and V 2 bases, and 5 bases lay outside the gene matches. CDR3 bases: TGCGCCAGCAGCTTAACTAGCGGGAGCCCATCCTACAATGAGCAGTTCTTC. This codes for CASSLTSGSPSYNEQFF.

A remark on this clone: The sample holds other DNA sequences that translate to the same CDR3. The chain carries TRBV6-1 and TRBJ2-7; D not resolved. Germline CDR1 is MNHNS and CDR2 is SASEGT. V lost 3 bases, J lost 3 bases, and 3 bases lay in between. This CDR3 is 11 amino acids long. CDR3: CASSDRYEQYF. CDR3 DNA sequence: TGTGCCAGCAGTGATCGCTACGAGCAGTACTTC.

The chain recombines TRBV25-1 with TRBJ2-1; D gene unclear. The CDR3 sequence is 15 residues long. V lost 7 bases, J lost 0 bases, and 13 bases lay in between. Germline loops: CDR1 MGHDK, CDR2 SYGVNS. CDR3 coding DNA: TGTGCCAGCACCCTTGCTGATAGCTCCTACAATGAGCAGTTCTTC. Encoded protein: CASTLADSSYNEQFF.

This chain links TRBV9 with TRBJ2-2; 11 positions match TRBD2. Germline V gives CDR1 SGDLS, CDR2 YYNGEE. The J segment lost 6 bases and the V segment lost 2 bases, leaving 6 bases of the junction unmatched. The length of the CDR3 is 16 residues. The CDR3 spells CASSVTSGSRSGELFF. In nucleotides, the CDR3 is TGTGCCAGCAGCGTTACTAGCGGGAGTAGATCCGGGGAGCTGTTTTTT.

The V gene is TRBV28, the J gene TRBJ2-2; TRBD1 agrees at 10 bases. Germline-derived CDR1 and CDR2 are MDHEN and SYDVKM. The CDR3 runs 18 residues. J gave up 1 base and V 1 base, and 6 bases lay outside the gene matches. CDR3 nucleotides: TGTGCCAGCAGTTTATCGGGACAGGGGCACCGGAACACCGGGGAGCTGTTTTTT. It yields the protein CASSLSGQGHRNTGELFF. Complete variable domain (other parts from reference TRBV28 and TRBJ2-2): DVKVTQSSRYLVKRTGEKVFLECVQDMDHENMFWYRQDPGLGLRLIYFSYDVKMKEKGDIPEGYSVSREKKERFSLILESASTNQTSMYLCASSLSGQGHRNTGELFFGEGSRLTVL.